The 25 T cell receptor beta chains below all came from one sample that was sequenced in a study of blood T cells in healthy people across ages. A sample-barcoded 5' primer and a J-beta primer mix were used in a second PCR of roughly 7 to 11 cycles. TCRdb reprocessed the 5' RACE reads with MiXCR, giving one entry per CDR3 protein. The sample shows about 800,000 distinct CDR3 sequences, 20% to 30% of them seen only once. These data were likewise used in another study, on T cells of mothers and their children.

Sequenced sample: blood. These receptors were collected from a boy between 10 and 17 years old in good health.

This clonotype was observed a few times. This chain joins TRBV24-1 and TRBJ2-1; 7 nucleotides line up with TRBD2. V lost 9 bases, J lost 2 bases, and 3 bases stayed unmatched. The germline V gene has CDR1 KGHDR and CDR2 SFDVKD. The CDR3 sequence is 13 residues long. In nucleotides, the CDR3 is TGTGCCACCGGCGGGAGTCCCTACAATGAGCAGTTCTTC. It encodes CATGGSPYNEQFF.

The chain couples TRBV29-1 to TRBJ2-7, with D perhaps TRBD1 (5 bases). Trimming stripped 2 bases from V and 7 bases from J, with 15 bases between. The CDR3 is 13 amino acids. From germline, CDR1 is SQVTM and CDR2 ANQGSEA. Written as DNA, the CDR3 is TGCAGCGTTGAACTCGCCGACAGCTTAGAGCAGTACTTC. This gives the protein CSVELADSLEQYF.

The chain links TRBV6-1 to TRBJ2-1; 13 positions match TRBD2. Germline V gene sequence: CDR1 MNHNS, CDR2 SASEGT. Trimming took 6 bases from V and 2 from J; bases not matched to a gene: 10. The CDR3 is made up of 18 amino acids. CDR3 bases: TGTGCCAGCAGGGAAAGGGTACTAGCGGGGGGGCCCTACAATGAGCAGTTCTTC. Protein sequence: CASRERVLAGGPYNEQFF.

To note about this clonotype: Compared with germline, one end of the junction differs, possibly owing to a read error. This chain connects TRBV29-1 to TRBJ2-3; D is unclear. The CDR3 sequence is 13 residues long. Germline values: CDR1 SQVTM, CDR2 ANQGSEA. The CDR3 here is CSVAMGSTDAQYF. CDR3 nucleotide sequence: TGCAGCGTGGCCATGGGGTCCACAGATGCGCAGTATTTT.

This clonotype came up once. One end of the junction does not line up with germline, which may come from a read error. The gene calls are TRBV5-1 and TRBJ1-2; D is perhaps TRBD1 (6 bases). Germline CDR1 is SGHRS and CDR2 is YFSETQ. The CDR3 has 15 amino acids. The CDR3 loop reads CASSPEPGQRGGCTF. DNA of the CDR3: TGCGCCAGCAGCCCGGAGCCGGGACAAAGAGGAGGCTGCACCTTC. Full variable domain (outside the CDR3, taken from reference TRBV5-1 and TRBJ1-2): KAGVTQTPRYLIKTRGQQVTLSCSPISGHRSVSWYQQTPGQGLQFLFEYFSETQRNKGNFPGRFSGRQFSNSRSEMNVSTLELGDSALYLCASSPEPGQRGGCTFGSGTRLTVV.

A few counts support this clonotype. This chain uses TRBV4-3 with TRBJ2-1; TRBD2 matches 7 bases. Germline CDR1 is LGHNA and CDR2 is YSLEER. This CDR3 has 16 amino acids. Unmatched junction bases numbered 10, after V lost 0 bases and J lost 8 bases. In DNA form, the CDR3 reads TGCGCCAGCAGCCAAGAGGCAGCGGGATACTTCCATGAGCAGTTCTTC. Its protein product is CASSQEAAGYFHEQFF.

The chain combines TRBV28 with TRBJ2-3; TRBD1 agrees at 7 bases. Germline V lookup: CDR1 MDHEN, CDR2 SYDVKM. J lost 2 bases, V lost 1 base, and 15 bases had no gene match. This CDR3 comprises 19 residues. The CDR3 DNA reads TGTGCCAGCAGTTTATCCTACAAACGAACAGGGGCTCCCACAGATACGCAGTATTTT. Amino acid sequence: CASSLSYKRTGAPTDTQYF.

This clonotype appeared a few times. DNA of the CDR3: TGTGCCAGCAGTTCAACAGGGGTGCCCCAAGAGACCCAGTACTTC. Residues: CASSSTGVPQETQYF. The genes are TRBV6-2 or TRBV6-3 and TRBJ2-5, with 7 positions matching TRBD1. Trimming took 4 bases from V and 1 from J; bases not matched to a gene: 6. CDR1 is MNHEY, CDR2 SVGEGT, per germline. CDR3 length equals 15 residues.

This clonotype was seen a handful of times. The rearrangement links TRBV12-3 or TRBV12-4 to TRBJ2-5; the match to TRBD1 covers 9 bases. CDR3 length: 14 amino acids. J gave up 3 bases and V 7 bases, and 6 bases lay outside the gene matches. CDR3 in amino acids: CASNRGQGEETQYF. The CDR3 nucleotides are TGTGCCAGCAACCGGGGACAGGGAGAAGAGACCCAGTACTTC.

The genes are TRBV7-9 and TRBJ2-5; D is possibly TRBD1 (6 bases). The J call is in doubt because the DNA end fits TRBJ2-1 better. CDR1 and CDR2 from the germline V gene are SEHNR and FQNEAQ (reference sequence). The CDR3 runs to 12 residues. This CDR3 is CASSSRRGGQFF. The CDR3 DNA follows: TGTGCCAGCAGTTCCAGACGAGGGGGGCAGTTCTTC.

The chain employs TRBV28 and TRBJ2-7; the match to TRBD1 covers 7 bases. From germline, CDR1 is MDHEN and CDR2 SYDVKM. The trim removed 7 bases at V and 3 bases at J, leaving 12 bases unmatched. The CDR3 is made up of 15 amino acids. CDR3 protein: CASTRRDRGYYEQYF. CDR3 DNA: TGTGCCAGCACCCGACGGGACAGAGGTTACTACGAGCAGTACTTC. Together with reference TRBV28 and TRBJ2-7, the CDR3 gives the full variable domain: DVKVTQSSRYLVKRTGEKVFLECVQDMDHENMFWYRQDPGLGLRLIYFSYDVKMKEKGDIPEGYSVSREKKERFSLILESASTNQTSMYLCASTRRDRGYYEQYFGPGTRLTVT.

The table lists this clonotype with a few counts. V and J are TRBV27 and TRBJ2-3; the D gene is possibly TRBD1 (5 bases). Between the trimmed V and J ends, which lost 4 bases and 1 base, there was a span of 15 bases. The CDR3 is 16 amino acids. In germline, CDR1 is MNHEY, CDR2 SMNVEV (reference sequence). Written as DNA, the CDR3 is TGTGCCAGCAGTTATGAGTGGGGCCACGGCACAGATACGCAGTATTTT. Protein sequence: CASSYEWGHGTDTQYF.

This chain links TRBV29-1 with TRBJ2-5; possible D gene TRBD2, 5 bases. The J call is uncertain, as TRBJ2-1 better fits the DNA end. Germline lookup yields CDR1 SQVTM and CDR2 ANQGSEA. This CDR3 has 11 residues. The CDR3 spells CSVDGENEQFF. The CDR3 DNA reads TGCAGCGTTGATGGGGAGAATGAGCAGTTCTTC.

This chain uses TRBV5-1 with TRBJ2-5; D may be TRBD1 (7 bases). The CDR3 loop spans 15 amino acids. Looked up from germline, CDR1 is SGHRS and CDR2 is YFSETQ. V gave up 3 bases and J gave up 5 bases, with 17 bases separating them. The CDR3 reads CASSSLSAGGETQYF. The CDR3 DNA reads TGCGCCAGCAGCTCTCTAAGTGCAGGGGGGGAGACCCAGTACTTC. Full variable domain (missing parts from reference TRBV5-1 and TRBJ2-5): KAGVTQTPRYLIKTRGQQVTLSCSPISGHRSVSWYQQTPGQGLQFLFEYFSETQRNKGNFPGRFSGRQFSNSRSEMNVSTLELGDSALYLCASSSLSAGGETQYFGPGTRLLVL.

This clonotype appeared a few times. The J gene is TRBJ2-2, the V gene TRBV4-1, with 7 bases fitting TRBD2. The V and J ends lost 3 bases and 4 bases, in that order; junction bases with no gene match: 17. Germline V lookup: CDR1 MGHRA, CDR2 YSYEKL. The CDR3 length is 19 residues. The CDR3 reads CASSHRGYPGLTFTGELFF. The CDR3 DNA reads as TGCGCCAGCAGCCACCGTGGATATCCGGGACTAACTTTCACCGGGGAGCTGTTTTTT.

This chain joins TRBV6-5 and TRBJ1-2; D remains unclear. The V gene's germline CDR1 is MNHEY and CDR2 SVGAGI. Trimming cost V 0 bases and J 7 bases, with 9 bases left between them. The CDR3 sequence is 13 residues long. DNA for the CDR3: TGTGCCAGCAGTTACTCCTCGGGATCTGGCTACACCTTC. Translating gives CASSYSSGSGYTF.

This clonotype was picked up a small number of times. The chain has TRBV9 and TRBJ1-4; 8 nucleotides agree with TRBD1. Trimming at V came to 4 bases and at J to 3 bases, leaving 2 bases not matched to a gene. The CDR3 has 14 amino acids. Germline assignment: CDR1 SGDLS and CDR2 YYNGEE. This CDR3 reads CASSQGAPNEKLFF. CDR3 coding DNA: TGTGCCAGCAGCCAGGGGGCCCCTAATGAAAAACTGTTTTTT.

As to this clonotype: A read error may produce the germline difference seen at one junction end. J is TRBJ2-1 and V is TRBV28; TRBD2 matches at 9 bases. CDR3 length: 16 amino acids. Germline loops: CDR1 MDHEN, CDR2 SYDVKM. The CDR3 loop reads CASKKRAGGSYNEQFF. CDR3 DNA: TGTGCCAGCAAAAAGCGAGCGGGAGGCTCCTACAATGAACAGTTCTTC.

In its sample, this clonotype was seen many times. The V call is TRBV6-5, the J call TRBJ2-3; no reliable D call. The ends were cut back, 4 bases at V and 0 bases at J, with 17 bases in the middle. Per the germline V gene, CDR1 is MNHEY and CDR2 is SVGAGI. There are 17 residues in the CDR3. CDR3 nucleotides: TGTGCCAGCAGTTCCCCTTTAGGGATGGTGAGCACAGATACGCAGTATTTT. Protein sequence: CASSSPLGMVSTDTQYF.

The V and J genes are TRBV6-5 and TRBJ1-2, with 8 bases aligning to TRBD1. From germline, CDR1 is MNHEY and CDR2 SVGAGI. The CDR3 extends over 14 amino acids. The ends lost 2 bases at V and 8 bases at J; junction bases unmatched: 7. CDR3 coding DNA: TGTGCCAGCAGTTACGGAACAGGGGGAGTAGGCTACACCTTC. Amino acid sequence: CASSYGTGGVGYTF.

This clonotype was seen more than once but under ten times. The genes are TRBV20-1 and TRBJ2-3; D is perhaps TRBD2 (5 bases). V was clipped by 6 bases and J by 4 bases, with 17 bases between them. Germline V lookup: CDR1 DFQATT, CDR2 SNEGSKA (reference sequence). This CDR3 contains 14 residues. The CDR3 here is CSATHTSLPDTQYF. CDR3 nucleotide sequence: TGCAGTGCGACCCACACTAGTCTCCCAGATACGCAGTATTTT.

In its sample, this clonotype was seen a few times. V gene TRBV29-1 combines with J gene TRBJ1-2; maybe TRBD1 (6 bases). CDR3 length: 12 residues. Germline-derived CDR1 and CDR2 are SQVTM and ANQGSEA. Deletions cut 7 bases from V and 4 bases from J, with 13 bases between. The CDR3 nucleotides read TGCAGCGGGGGGGGACAAACCTATGGCTACACCTTC. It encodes CSGGGQTYGYTF.

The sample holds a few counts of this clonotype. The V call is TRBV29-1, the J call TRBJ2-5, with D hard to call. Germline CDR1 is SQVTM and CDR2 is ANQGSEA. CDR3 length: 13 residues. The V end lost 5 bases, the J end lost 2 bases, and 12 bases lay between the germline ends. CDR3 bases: TGCAGCGTTTATACCGGGCCGCAAGAGACCCAGTACTTC. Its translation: CSVYTGPQETQYF.

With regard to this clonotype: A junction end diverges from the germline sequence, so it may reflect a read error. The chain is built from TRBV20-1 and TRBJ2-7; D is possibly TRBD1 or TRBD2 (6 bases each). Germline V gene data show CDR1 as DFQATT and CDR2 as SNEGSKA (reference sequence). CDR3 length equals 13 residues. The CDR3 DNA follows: TGCAGTGCTACGCGGGACACCACCTACGAGCAGCACTTC. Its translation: CSATRDTTYEQHF.

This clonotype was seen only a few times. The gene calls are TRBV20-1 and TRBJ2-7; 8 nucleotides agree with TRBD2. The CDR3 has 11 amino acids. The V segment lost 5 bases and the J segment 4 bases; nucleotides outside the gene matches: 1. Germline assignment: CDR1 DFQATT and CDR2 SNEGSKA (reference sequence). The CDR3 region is CSAGLAYEQYF. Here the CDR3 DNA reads TGCAGTGCTGGACTAGCTTACGAGCAGTACTTC.